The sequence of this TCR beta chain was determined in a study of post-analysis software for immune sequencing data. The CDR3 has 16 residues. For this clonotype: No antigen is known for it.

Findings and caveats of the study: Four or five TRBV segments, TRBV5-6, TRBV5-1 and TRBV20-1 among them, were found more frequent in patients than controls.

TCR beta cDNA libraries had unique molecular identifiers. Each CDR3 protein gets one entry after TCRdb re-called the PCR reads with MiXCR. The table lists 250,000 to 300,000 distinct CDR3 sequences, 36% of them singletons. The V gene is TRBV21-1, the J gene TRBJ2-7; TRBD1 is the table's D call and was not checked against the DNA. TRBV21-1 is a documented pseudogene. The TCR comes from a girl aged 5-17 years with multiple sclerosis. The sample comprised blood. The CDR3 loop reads CASSIPWTGGPYEQYF. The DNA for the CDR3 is TGTGCCAGCAGTATTCCCTGGACAGGGGGCCCCTACGAGCAGTACTTC.